Given below is one T cell receptor (beta chain) in context. Its specificity is unknown. In the PCR, 60 Vbeta and 13 Jbeta primers were used. Clones were read by immunoSEQ multiplex PCR, and TCRdb kept only the in-frame ones, dropping some. The sample lists over 200,000 clones; over 65% were seen once. This entry comes from a study of cytomegalovirus exposure and HLA in healthy donors. Study-wide background: HLA-typed donors were the source of 83 million or so unique TCRs held in an early data release.

This CDR3 comprises 14 residues. The V gene's germline CDR1 is GTSNPN and CDR2 SVGIG (reference sequence). Trimming pared 1 base from V and 7 bases from J, leaving 17 bases between. Study-level points and caveats: A later analysis reportedly found fewer N-insertions in an Asian-associated ancestry cluster than the approximately 670-donor mean.

This TCR derives from a woman aged 60 to 75 in good health and CMV-seropositive. Source material: PBMCs. This chain links TRBV30 with TRBJ2-7, with D possibly being TRBD1 (6 bases). CDR3 protein: CAWSGRGWSGEQYF. The CDR3 DNA reads TGTGCCTGGAGTGGCAGGGGCTGGAGTGGGGAGCAGTACTTC.